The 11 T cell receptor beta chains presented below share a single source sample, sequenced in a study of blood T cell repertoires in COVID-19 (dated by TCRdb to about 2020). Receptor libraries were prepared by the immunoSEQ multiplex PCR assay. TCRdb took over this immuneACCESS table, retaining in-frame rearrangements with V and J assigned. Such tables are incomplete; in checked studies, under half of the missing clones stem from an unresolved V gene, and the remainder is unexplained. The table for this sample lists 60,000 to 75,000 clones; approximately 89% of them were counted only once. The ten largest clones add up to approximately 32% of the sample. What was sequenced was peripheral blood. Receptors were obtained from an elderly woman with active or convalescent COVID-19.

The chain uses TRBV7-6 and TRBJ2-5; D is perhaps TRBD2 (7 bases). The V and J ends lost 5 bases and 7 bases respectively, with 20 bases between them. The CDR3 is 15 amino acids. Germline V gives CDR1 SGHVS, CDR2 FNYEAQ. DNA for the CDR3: TGTGCCAGCAGCCCTTGGACGGGGGGCGATGGGACCCAGTACTTC. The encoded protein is CASSPWTGGDGTQYF.

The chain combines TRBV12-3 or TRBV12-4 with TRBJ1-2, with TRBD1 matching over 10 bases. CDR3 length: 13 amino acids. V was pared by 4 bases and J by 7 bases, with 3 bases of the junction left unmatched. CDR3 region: CASSYRDRGGYTF. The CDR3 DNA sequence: TGTGCCAGCAGTTACCGGGACAGGGGTGGCTACACCTTC.

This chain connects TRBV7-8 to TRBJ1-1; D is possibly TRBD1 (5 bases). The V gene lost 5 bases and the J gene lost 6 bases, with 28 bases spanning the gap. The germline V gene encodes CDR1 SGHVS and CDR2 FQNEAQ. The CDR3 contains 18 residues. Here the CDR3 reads CASSVRSWQGIHLSEAFF. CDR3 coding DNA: TGTGCCAGCAGCGTAAGATCATGGCAGGGTATACACTTGTCTGAAGCTTTCTTT. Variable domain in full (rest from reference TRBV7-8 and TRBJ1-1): GAGVSQSPRYKVAKRGQDVALRCDPISGHVSLFWYQQALGQGPEFLTYFQNEAQLDKSGLPSDRFFAERPEGSVSTLKIQRTQQEDSAVYLCASSVRSWQGIHLSEAFFGQGTRLTVV.

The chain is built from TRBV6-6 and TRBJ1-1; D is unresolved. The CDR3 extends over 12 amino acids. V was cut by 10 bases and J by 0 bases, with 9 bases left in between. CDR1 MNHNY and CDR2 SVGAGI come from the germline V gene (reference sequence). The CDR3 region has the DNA TGTGCCACCCTCGAGATGAACACTGAAGCTTTCTTT. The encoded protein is CATLEMNTEAFF.

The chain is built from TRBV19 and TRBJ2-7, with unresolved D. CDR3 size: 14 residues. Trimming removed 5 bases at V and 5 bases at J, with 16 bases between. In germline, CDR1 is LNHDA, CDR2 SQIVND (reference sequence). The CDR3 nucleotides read TGTGCCAGTAGTGCCCTCCGGGTCGACGACGAGCAGTACTTC. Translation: CASSALRVDDEQYF.

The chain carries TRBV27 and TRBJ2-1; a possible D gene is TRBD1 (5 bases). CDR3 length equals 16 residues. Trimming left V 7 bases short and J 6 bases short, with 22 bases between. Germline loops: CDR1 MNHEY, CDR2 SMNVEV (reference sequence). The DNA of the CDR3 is TGTGCCAGCACCCTATCCCCGCAGGGAAAAGGCAATGAGCAGTTCTTC. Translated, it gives CASTLSPQGKGNEQFF.

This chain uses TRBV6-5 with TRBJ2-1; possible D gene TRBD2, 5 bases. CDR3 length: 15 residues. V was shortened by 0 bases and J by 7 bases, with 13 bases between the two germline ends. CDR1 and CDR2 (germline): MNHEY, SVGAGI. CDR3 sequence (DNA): TGTGCCAGCAGTTACTCGACGGGAAGACCAAATGAGCAGTTCTTC. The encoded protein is CASSYSTGRPNEQFF.

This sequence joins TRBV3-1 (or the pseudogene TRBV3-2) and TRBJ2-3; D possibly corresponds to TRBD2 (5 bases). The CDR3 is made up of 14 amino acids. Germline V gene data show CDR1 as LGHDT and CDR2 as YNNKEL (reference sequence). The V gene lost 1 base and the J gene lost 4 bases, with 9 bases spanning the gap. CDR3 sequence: CASSQVANADTQYF. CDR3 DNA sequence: TGTGCCAGCAGCCAAGTAGCGAATGCAGATACGCAGTATTTT.

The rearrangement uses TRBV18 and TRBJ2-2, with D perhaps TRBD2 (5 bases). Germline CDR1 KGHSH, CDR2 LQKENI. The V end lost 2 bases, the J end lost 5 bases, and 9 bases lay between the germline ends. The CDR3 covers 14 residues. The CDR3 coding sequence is TGTGCCAGCTCACCATCGGGGTCGACCGGGGAGCTGTTTTTT. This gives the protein CASSPSGSTGELFF.

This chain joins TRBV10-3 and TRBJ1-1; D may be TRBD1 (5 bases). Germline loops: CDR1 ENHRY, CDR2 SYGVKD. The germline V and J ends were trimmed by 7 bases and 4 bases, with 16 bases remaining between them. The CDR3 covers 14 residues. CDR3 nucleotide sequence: TGTGCCATCACCCAGAGTGGGGGGAGCACTGAAGCTTTCTTT. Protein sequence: CAITQSGGSTEAFF.

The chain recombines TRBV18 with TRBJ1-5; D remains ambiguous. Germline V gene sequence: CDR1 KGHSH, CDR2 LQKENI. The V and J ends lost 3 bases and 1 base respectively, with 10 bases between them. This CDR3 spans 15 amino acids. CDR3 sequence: CASSPSGASNQPQHF. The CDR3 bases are TGTGCCAGCTCACCTTCTGGAGCCAGCAATCAGCCCCAGCATTTT.